The 14 T cell receptor beta chains given below trace back to one sample, sequenced in a study of blood T cell repertoires in COVID-19. The table came from immunoSEQ multiplex PCR; TCRdb's copy has only in-frame clones and leaves some out. Among roughly 160,000 clones listed, roughly 86% were seen once. The sample comprised peripheral blood. Receptor source: a woman of 80 years or more with COVID-19, enrolled during active disease.

The rearrangement links TRBV7-8 to TRBJ2-7; TRBD1 is a possible D gene (6 bases). V shed 4 bases and J shed 3 bases, with 16 bases lying between them. The germline gives CDR1 SGHVS, CDR2 FQNEAQ. The CDR3 covers 15 residues. The CDR3 DNA reads TGTGCCAGCAGCTCGACCCTTGGGGGCCGCTACGAGCAGTACTTC. Amino acids: CASSSTLGGRYEQYF.

The chain is built from TRBV5-6 and TRBJ2-2; D possibly corresponds to TRBD2 (6 bases). The germline V gene has CDR1 SGHDT and CDR2 YYEEEE. The CDR3 contains 16 residues. Deletions cut 3 bases from V and 8 bases from J, with 20 bases between. This CDR3 reads CASSSPLGGVAGELFF. The CDR3 coding sequence is TGTGCCAGCAGCTCCCCCCTCGGGGGAGTTGCGGGGGAGCTGTTTTTT.

V is TRBV11-2 and J is TRBJ2-1; 9 bases agree with TRBD1. Germline-derived CDR1 and CDR2 are SGHAT and FQNNGV. J was trimmed by 4 bases and V by 1 base; bases with no gene match: 2. The CDR3 consists of 15 residues. CDR3 loop: CASSLGGQGYNEQFF. The CDR3 region has the DNA TGTGCCAGCAGCTTAGGGGGACAGGGATACAATGAGCAGTTCTTC.

The chain combines TRBV20-1 with TRBJ2-5, with D tentatively TRBD2 (5 bases). The CDR3 extends over 11 amino acids. Trimming stripped 7 bases from V and 5 bases from J, with 11 bases between. Germline V lookup: CDR1 DFQATT, CDR2 SNEGSKA (reference sequence). The CDR3 nucleotides are TGCAGTGGCGGACCGGGGGAGACCCAGTACTTC. It is translated as CSGGPGETQYF.

This clone was seen a few times. Here the CDR3 reads CASRGVGQYF. CDR3 nucleotides: TGTGCCAGCAGGGGCGTTGGGCAGTATTTT. The chain links TRBV27 to TRBJ2-3; D not certain. Germline CDR1 MNHEY, CDR2 SMNVEV (reference sequence). This CDR3 is built from 10 residues. V was pared by 6 bases and J by 11 bases, with 9 bases between.

The genes are TRBV27 and TRBJ2-1, with D maybe TRBD1 (6 bases). The CDR3 spans 16 residues. Germline CDR1 reads MNHEY; CDR2 reads SMNVEV (reference sequence). Trimming left V 5 bases short and J 4 bases short, with 18 bases between. In DNA form, the CDR3 reads TGTGCCAGCAGTACCTACAGGGCGGGCTTATACAATGAGCAGTTCTTC. Protein: CASSTYRAGLYNEQFF.

The chain carries TRBV10-3 and TRBJ2-3; a weak D match, TRBD2 (5 bases). The germline CDR1 and CDR2 sequences are ENHRY and SYGVKD. CDR3 length: 12 amino acids. Trimming took 5 bases from V and 4 from J, leaving 7 bases between them. The CDR3 nucleotides read TGTGCCATCAGTCTACTAGCAGATACGCAGTATTTT. It yields the protein CAISLLADTQYF.

The rearrangement links TRBV9 to TRBJ2-7; 9 bases are a match to TRBD1. V dropped 4 bases and J dropped 7; count of bases not matched to a gene: 18. Germline V CDR1 and CDR2: SGDLS, YYNGEE. This CDR3 region has 17 residues. For the CDR3, the DNA is TGTGCCAGCAGCCCCCTCCGAAGCGGGACAGGGAATGGGGAGCAGTACTTC. It encodes CASSPLRSGTGNGEQYF.

The chain joins TRBV10-3 to TRBJ1-1, with 7 nucleotides matching TRBD1. V trimming: 1 base; J trimming: 6 bases; junction bases outside the gene matches: 8. Germline-derived CDR1 and CDR2 are ENHRY and SYGVKD. The CDR3 has 15 amino acids. The CDR3 is CAISELTSGTAEAFF. The DNA of the CDR3 is TGTGCCATCAGTGAGTTAACAAGTGGGACAGCTGAAGCTTTCTTT.

The chain has TRBV2 and TRBJ2-6, with unresolved D. This CDR3 spans 18 amino acids. V lost 3 bases and J lost 0, with 15 bases in between. Germline V gene lookup returns CDR1 SNHLY and CDR2 FYNNEI. The CDR3 here is CASSDGNSVYSGANVLTF. CDR3 DNA: TGTGCCAGCAGTGACGGTAACTCTGTGTACTCTGGGGCCAACGTCCTGACTTTC. Full variable domain (remainder filled in from reference TRBV2 and TRBJ2-6): EPEVTQTPSHQVTQMGQEVILRCVPISNHLYFYWYRQILGQKVEFLVSFYNNEISEKSEIFDDQFSVERPDGSNFTLKIRSTKLEDSAMYFCASSDGNSVYSGANVLTFGAGSRLTVL.

The CDR3 bases are TGTGCCAGCAGCCGCGGGACAGGGATAAATCAGCCCCAGCATTTT. It yields the protein CASSRGTGINQPQHF. The J gene is TRBJ1-5, the V gene TRBV14; 9 nucleotides match TRBD1. The CDR3 covers 15 residues. V dropped 4 bases and J dropped 4; count of bases not matched to a gene: 5. Germline assignment: CDR1 SGHDN and CDR2 FVKESK.

The chain links TRBV2 to TRBJ1-2; D is possibly TRBD1 (5 bases). Germline CDR1 is SNHLY and CDR2 is FYNNEI. The CDR3 sequence is 13 residues long. The V end was cut by 5 bases, the J end by 6 bases, with 13 bases between. The CDR3 is CASSYTGLDGYTF. The CDR3 DNA is TGTGCCAGCAGTTACACAGGTCTGGATGGCTACACCTTC.

This clone was seen just once. This chain connects TRBV21-1 to TRBJ1-2. TRBV21-1 is listed as a pseudogene. The CDR3 runs 13 residues. The CDR3 coding sequence is TGTGCCAGCAGTCCCGCGGCCTCCGGGGGCTACACCTTC. Residues: CASSPAASGGYTF.

The J gene is TRBJ1-5, the V gene TRBV12-5; perhaps TRBD1 as D (6 bases). Trimming shortened V by 6 bases and J by 2 bases, and 8 bases separated the two germline ends. The CDR3 is 13 residues long. CDR1 and CDR2 from the germline V gene are LGHNT and FRNRAP. CDR3 DNA sequence: TGTGCTAGTGGGACAGGACGCAATCAGCCCCAGCATTTT. Protein sequence: CASGTGRNQPQHF.